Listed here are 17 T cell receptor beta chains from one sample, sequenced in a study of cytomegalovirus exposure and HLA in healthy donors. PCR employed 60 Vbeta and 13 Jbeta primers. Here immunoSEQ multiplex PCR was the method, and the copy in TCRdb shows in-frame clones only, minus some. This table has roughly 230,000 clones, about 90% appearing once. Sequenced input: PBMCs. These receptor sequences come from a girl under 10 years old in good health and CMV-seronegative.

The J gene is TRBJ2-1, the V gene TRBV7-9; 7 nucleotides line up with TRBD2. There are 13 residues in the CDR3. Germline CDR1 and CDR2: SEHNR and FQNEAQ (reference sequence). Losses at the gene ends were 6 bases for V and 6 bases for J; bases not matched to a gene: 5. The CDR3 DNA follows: TGTGCCAGCAGTCCGGGCGGGAGCAATGAGCAGTTCTTC. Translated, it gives CASSPGGSNEQFF.

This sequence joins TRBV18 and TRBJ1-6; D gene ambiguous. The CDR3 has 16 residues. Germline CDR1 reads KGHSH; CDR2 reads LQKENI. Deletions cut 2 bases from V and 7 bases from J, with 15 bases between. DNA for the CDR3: TGTGCCAGCTCACCAACCCCCTTGGCAGGCAATTCACCCCTCCACTTT. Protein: CASSPTPLAGNSPLHF.

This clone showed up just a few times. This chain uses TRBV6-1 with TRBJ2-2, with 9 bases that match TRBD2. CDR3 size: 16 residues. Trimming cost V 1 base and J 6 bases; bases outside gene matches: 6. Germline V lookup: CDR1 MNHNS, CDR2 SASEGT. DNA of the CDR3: TGTGCCAGCAGTGAAGGACTAGCGGTAACCGCCGGGGAGCTGTTTTTT. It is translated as CASSEGLAVTAGELFF.

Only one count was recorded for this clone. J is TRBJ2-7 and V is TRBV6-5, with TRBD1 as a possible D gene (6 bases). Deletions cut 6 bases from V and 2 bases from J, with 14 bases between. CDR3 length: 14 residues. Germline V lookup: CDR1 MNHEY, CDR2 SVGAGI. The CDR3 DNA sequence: TGTGCCAGCAGCGCGACAGGCCAAGCCTACGAGCAGTACTTC. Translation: CASSATGQAYEQYF.

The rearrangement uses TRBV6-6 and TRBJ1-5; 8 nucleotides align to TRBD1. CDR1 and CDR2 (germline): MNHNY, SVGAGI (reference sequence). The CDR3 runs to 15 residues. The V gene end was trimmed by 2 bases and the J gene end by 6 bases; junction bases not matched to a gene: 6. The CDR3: CASSYVTGASQPQHF. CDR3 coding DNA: TGTGCCAGCAGTTACGTGACAGGGGCAAGTCAGCCCCAGCATTTT.

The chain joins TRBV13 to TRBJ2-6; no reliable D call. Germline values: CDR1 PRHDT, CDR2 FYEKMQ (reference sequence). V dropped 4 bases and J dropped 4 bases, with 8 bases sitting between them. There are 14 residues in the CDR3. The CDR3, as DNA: TGTGCCAGCAGCTCGACGGAGGGGGCCAACGTCCTGACTTTC. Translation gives CASSSTEGANVLTF.

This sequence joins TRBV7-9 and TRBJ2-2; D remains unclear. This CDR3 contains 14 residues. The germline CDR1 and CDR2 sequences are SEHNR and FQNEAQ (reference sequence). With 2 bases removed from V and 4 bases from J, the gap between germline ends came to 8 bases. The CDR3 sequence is CASSLREPTGELFF. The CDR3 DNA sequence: TGTGCCAGCAGCTTACGCGAACCCACCGGGGAGCTGTTTTTT.

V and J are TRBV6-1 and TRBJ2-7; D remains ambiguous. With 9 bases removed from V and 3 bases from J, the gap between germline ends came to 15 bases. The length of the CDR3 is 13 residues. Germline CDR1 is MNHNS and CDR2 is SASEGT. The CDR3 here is CASRPRVLYEQYF. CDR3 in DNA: TGTGCCAGTCGTCCCCGGGTACTCTACGAGCAGTACTTC.

The CDR3 protein is CASSLAGFTDTQYF. The CDR3 region has the DNA TGTGCCAGCAGCTTAGCGGGCTTCACAGATACGCAGTATTTT. V is TRBV7-8 and J is TRBJ2-3; D ambiguous. The germline V and J ends were trimmed by 0 bases and 2 bases, with 6 bases remaining between them. The CDR3 has 14 amino acids. Germline V gene data show CDR1 as SGHVS and CDR2 as FQNEAQ. Variable domain in full (rest from reference TRBV7-8 and TRBJ2-3): GAGVSQSPRYKVAKRGQDVALRCDPISGHVSLFWYQQALGQGPEFLTYFQNEAQLDKSGLPSDRFFAERPEGSVSTLKIQRTQQEDSAVYLCASSLAGFTDTQYFGPGTRLTVL.

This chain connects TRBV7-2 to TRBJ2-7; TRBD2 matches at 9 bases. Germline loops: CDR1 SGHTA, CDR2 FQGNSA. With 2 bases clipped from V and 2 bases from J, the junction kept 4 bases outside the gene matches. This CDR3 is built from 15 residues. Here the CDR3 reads CASSLLAGPTYEQYF. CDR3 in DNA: TGTGCCAGCAGCTTACTAGCGGGACCAACCTACGAGCAGTACTTC.

The CDR3 loop is CASSYSLLARDTQYF. The CDR3 coding sequence is TGTGCCAGCAGTTACTCGCTTCTAGCGCGTGATACGCAGTATTTT. The chain recombines TRBV6-5 with TRBJ2-3, with a tentative D call TRBD2 (6 bases). Germline values: CDR1 MNHEY, CDR2 SVGAGI. V shed 0 bases and J shed 6 bases, with 13 bases lying between them. The CDR3 is 15 residues long.

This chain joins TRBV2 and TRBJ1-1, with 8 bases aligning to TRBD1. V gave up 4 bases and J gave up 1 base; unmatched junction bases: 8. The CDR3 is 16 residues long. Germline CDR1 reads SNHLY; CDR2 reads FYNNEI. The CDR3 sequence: CASSVWDRSPNTEAFF. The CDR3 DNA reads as TGTGCCAGCAGTGTATGGGACAGGTCTCCGAACACTGAAGCTTTCTTT. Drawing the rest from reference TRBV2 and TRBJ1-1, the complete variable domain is EPEVTQTPSHQVTQMGQEVILRCVPISNHLYFYWYRQILGQKVEFLVSFYNNEISEKSEIFDDQFSVERPDGSNFTLKIRSTKLEDSAMYFCASSVWDRSPNTEAFFGQGTRLTVV.

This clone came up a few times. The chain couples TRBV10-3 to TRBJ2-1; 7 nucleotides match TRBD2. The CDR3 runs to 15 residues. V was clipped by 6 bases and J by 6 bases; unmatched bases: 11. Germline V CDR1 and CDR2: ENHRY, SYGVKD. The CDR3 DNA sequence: TGTGCCATCAGCCTGGTTGCGGGAGTGAGCAATGAGCAGTTCTTC. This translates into CAISLVAGVSNEQFF.

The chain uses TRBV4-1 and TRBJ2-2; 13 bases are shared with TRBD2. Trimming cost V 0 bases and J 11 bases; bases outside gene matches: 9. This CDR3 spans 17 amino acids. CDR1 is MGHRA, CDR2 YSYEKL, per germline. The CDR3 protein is CASSQDGPRLAGGELFF. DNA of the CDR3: TGCGCCAGCAGCCAAGACGGGCCGCGACTAGCGGGAGGAGAGCTGTTTTTT.

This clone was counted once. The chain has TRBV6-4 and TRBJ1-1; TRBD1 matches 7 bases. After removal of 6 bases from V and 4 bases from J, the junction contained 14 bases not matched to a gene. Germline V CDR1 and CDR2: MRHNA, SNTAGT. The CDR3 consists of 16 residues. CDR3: CASRIVTGALGTEAFF. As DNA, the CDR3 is TGTGCCAGCAGGATAGTAACAGGGGCTCTGGGCACTGAAGCTTTCTTT.

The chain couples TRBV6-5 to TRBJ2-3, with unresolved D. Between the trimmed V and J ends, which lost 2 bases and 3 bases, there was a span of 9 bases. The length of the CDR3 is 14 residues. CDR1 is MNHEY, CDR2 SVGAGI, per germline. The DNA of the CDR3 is TGTGCCAGCAGTTACAACGGAGAGACAGATACGCAGTATTTT. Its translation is CASSYNGETDTQYF.

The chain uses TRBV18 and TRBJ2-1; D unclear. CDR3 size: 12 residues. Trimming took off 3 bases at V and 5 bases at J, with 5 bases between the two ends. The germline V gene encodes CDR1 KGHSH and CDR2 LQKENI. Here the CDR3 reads CASSPSHNEQFF. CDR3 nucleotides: TGTGCCAGCTCACCCAGTCACAATGAGCAGTTCTTC.